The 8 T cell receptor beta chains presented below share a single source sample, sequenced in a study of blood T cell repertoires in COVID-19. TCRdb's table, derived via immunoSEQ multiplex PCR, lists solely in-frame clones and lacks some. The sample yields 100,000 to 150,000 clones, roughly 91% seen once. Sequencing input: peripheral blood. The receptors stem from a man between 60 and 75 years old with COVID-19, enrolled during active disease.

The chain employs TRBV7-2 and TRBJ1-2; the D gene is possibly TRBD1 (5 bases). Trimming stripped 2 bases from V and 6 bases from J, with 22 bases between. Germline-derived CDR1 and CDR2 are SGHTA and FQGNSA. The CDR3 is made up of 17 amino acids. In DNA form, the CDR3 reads TGTGCCAGCAGCTTAAAGCCAGTGAATAGCGGGGGGGATGGCTACACCTTC. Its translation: CASSLKPVNSGGDGYTF.

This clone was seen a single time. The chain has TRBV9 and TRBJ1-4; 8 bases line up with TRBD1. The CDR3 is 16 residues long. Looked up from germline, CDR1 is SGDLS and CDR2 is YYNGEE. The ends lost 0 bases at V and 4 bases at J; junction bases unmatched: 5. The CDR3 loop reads CASSVGGTGSNEKLFF. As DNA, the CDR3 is TGTGCCAGCAGCGTAGGGGGGACAGGAAGTAATGAAAAACTGTTTTTT.

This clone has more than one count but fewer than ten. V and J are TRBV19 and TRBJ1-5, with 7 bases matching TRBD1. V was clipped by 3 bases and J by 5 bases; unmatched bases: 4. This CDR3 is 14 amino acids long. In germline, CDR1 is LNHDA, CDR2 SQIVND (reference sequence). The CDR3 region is CASSMGTAYQPQHF. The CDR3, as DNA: TGTGCCAGTAGTATGGGGACAGCTTATCAGCCCCAGCATTTT.

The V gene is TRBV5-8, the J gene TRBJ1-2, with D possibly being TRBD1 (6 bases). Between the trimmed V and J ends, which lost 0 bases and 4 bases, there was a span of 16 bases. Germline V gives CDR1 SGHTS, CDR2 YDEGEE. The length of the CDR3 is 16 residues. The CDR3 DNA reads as TGTGCCAGCAGCTTGGCCGGAGGGGGGGTCCTCTATGGCTACACCTTC. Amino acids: CASSLAGGGVLYGYTF.

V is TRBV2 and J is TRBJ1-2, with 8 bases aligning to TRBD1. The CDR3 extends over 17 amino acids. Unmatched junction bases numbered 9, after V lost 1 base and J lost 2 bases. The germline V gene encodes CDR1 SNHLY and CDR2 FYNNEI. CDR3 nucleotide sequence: TGTGCCAGCAGTGAAGTGGTGTGGGGACAGGAAAACTATGGCTACACCTTC. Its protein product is CASSEVVWGQENYGYTF.

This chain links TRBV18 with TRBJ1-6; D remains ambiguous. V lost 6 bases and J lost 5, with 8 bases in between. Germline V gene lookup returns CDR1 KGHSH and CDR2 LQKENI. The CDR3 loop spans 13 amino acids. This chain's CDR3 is CASSQQNNSPLHF. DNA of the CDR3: TGTGCCAGCTCGCAACAAAATAATTCACCCCTCCACTTT.

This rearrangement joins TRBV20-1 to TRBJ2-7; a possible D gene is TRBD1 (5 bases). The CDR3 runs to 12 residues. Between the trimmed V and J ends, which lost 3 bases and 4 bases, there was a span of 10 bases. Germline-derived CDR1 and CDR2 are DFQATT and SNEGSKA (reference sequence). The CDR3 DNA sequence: TGCAGTGCTAGTTTTAGGGGATACGAGCAGTACTTC. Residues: CSASFRGYEQYF.

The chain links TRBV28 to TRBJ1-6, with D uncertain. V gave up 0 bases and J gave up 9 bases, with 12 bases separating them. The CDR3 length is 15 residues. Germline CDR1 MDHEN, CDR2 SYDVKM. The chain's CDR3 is CASSLWAGKGSPLHF. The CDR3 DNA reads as TGTGCCAGCAGTTTATGGGCGGGAAAAGGTTCACCCCTCCACTTT.